This TCR beta chain was found in a study of Ad26.COV2.S vaccination and SARS-CoV-2 variants. TCRdb's copy holds only in-frame clones and misses some; the assay was immunoSEQ multiplex PCR. Among hundreds of thousands of clones, roughly nine tenths were seen once, and the ten largest hold approximately 1.5%. The ends were cut back, 5 bases at V and 8 bases at J, with 15 bases in the middle. This CDR3 spans 13 amino acids. Looked up from germline, CDR1 is SGHTA and CDR2 is FQGNSA. The treatment: 19 received Ad26.COV2.S at low or high dose, single or two shots; roughly five received placebo; per-sample allocation not given. Vaccine and placebo recipients were sampled on day 63 after the first injection.

The chain joins TRBV7-2 to TRBJ1-1; a weak D match, TRBD1 (5 bases). The sample in question was peripheral blood, obtained in a trial of Ad26.COV2.S vaccine versus placebo. This TCR derives from a person aged 18-65 years who received the Ad26.COV2.S COVID-19 vaccine or a placebo. In nucleotides, the CDR3 is TGTGCCAGCAGCAACCGGGACGGCGGAGAAGCTTTCTTT. This sequence encodes CASSNRDGGEAFF.